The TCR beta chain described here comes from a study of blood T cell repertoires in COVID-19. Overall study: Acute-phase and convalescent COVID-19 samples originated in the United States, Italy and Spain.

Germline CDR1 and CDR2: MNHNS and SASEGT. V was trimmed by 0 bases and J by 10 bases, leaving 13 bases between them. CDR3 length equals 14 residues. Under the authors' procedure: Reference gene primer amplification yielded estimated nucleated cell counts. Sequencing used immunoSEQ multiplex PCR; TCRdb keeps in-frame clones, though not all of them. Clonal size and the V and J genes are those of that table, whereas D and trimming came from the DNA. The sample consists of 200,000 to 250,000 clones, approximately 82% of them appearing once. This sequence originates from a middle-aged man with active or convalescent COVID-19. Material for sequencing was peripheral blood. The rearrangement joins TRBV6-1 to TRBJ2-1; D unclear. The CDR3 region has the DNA TGTGCCAGCAGTGAAGCGATCAGGTCATGGGAGCAGTTCTTC. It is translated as CASSEAIRSWEQFF.